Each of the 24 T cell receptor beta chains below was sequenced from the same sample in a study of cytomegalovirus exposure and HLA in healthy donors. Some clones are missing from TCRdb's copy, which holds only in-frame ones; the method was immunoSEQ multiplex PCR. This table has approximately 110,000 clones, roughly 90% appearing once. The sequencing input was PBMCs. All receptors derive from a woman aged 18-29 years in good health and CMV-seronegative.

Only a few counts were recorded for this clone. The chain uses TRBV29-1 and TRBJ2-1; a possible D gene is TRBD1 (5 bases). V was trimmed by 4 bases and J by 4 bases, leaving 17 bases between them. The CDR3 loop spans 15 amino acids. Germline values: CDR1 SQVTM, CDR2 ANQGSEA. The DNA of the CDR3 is TGCAGCGTTGCAGGGCCTAGTTCGGGTTACAATGAGCAGTTCTTC. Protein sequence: CSVAGPSSGYNEQFF.

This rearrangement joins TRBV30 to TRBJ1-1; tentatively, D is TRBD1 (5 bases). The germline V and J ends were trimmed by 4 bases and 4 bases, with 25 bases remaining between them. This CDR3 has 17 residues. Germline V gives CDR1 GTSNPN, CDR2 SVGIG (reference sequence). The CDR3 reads CAWNDYRLTRVGTEAFF. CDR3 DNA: TGTGCCTGGAACGATTACAGGTTAACGCGTGTCGGCACTGAAGCTTTCTTT.

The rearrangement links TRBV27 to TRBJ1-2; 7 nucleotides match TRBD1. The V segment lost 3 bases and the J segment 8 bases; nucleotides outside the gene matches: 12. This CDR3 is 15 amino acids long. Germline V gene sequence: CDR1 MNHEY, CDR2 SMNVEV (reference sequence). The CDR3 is CASSFGAPTQGGYTF. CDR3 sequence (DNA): TGTGCCAGCAGTTTCGGGGCTCCCACACAGGGGGGCTACACCTTC.

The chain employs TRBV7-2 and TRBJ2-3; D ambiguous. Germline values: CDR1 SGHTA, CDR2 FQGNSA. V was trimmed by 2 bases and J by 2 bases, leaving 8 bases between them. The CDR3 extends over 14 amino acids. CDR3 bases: TGTGCCAGCAGCTTACCGCTAATCACAGATACGCAGTATTTT. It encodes CASSLPLITDTQYF.

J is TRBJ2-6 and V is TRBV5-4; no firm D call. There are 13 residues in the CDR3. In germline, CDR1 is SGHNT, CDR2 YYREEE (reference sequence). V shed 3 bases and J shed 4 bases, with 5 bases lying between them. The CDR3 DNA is TGTGCCAGCAGCTCCAGGGGGGCCAACGTCCTGACTTTC. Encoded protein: CASSSRGANVLTF.

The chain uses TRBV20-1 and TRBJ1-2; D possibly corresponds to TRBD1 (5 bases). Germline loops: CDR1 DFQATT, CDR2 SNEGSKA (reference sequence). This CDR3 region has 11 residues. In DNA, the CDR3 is TGCAGGGGGGAGGGGAACTATGGCTACACCTTC. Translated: CRGEGNYGYTF.

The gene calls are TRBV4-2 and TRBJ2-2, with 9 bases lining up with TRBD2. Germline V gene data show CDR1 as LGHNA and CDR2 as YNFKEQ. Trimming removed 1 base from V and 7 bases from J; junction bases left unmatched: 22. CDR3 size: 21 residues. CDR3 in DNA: TGTGCCAGCAGCCAAGGGACGCTGGGGCTAGCGGGATTCTCCCGGGGCGGGGAGCTGTTTTTT. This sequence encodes CASSQGTLGLAGFSRGGELFF.

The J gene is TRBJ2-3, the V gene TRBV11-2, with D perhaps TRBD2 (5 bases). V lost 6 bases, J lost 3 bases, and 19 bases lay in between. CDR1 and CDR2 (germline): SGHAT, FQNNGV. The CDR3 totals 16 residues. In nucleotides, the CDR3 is TGTGCCAGCAGTTTTAGTGCCGGGGAAGGTACAGATACGCAGTATTTT. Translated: CASSFSAGEGTDTQYF. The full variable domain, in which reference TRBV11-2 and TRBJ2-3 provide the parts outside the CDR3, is EAGVAQSPRYKIIEKRQSVAFWCNPISGHATLYWYQQILGQGPKLLIQFQNNGVVDDSQLPKDRFSAERLKGVDSTLKIQPAKLEDSAVYLCASSFSAGEGTDTQYFGPGTRLTVL.

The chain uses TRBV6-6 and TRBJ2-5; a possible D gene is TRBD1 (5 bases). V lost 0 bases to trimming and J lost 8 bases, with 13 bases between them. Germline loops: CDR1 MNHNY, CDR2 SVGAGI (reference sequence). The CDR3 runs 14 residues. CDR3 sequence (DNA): TGTGCCAGCAGTTACTCGGTTCAGGGATCAACCCAGTACTTC. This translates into CASSYSVQGSTQYF.

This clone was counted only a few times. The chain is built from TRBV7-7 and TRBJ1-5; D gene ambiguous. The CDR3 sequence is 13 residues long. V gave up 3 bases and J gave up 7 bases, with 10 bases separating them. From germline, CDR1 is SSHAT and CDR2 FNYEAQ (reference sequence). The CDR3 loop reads CASSLGVSQPQHF. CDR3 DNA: TGTGCCAGCAGCTTGGGAGTATCCCAGCCCCAGCATTTT.

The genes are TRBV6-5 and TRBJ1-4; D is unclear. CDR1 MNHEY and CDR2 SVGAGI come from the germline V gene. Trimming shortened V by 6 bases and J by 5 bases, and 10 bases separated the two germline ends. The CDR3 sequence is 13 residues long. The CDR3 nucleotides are TGTGCCAGCAGCCGACTGAGGAATGAAAAACTGTTTTTT. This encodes CASSRLRNEKLFF.

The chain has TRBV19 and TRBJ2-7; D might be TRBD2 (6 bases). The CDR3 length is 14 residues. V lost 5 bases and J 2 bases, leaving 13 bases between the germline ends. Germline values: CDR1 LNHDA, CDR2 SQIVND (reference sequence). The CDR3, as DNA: TGTGCCAGTAGTGTGGGACTCGCCCCCTACGAGCAGTACTTC. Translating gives CASSVGLAPYEQYF.

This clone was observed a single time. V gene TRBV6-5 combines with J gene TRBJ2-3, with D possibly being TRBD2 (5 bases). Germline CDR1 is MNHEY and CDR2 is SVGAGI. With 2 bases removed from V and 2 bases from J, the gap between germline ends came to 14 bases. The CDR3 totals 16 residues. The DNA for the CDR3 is TGTGCCAGCAGTTACCATTCAACGGGGTACACAGATACGCAGTATTTT. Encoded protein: CASSYHSTGYTDTQYF.

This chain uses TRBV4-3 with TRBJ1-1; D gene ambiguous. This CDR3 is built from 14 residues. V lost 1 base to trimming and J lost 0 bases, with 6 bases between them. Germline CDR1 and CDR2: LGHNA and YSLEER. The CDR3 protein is CASSQGLMNTEAFF. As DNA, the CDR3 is TGCGCCAGCAGCCAAGGACTCATGAACACTGAAGCTTTCTTT.

This CDR3 reads CASTPGGGGTEAFF. DNA of the CDR3: TGTGCCAGCACCCCCGGCGGAGGAGGCACTGAAGCTTTCTTT. V usage is TRBV2 and J usage is TRBJ1-1, with unresolved D. Trimming stripped 7 bases from V and 4 bases from J, with 16 bases between. CDR3 length: 14 amino acids. Per germline, CDR1 SNHLY and CDR2 FYNNEI.

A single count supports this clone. In DNA, the CDR3 is TGTGCCATCTTCCCCGGGGGGACGGGACAAGAGACCCAGTACTTC. Its translation is CAIFPGGTGQETQYF. V gene TRBV28 combines with J gene TRBJ2-5; 7 positions match TRBD2. Germline V CDR1 and CDR2: MDHEN, SYDVKM. V was clipped by 10 bases and J by 2 bases; unmatched bases: 13. CDR3 size: 15 residues.

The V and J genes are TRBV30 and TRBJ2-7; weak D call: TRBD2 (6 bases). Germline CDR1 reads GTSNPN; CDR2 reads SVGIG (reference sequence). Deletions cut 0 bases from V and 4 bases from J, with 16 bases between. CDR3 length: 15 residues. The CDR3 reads CAWSVDGTSYYEQYF. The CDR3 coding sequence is TGTGCCTGGAGTGTAGACGGGACTTCTTATTACGAGCAGTACTTC.

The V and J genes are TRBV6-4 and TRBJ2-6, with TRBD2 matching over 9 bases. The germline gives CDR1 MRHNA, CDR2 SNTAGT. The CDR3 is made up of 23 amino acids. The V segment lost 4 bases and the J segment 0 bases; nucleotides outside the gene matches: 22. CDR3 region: CASSASPVTLAGYRDSGANVLTF. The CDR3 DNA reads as TGTGCCAGCAGTGCCTCCCCAGTTACCCTAGCGGGGTATAGAGACTCTGGGGCCAACGTCCTGACTTTC.

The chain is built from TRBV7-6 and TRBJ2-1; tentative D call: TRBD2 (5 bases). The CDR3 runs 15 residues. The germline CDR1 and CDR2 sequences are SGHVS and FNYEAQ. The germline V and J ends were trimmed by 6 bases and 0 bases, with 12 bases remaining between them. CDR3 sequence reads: CASRSGTSSYNEQFF. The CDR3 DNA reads TGTGCCAGCAGGAGCGGTACGAGCTCCTACAATGAGCAGTTCTTC.

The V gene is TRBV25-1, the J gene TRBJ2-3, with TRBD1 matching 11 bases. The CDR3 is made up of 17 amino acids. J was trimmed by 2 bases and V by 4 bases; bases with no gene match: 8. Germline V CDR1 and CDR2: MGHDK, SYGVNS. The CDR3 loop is CASSASGTGGVTDTQYF. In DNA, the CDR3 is TGTGCCAGCAGTGCCTCCGGGACAGGGGGTGTCACAGATACGCAGTATTTT.

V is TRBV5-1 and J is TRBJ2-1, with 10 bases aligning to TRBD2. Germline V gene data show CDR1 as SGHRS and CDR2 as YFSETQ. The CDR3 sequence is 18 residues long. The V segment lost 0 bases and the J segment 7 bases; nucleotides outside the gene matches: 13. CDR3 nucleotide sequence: TGCGCCAGCAGCTTGGGGAGCGGGAGGGCCTTAGTCCGAAATGAGCAGTTCTTC. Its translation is CASSLGSGRALVRNEQFF.

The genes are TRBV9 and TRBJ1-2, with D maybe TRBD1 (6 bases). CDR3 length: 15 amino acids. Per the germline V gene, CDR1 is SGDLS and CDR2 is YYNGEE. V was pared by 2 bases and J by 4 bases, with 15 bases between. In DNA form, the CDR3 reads TGTGCCAGCAGCGTGGACAGCGTAACCTCCTATGGCTACACCTTC. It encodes CASSVDSVTSYGYTF.

The CDR3 DNA reads TGTGCCAGCAGTGGACAGGATTATCAGCCCCAGCATTTT. It is translated as CASSGQDYQPQHF. This chain uses TRBV28 with TRBJ1-5; TRBD1 matches 7 bases. The CDR3 is made up of 13 amino acids. Germline V CDR1 and CDR2: MDHEN, SYDVKM. With 5 bases clipped from V and 5 bases from J, the junction kept 3 bases outside the gene matches.

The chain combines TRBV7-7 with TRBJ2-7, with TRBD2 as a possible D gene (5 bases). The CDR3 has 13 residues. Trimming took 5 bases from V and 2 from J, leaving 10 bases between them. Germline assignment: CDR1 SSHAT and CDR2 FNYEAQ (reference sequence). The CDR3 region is CASSPGVAYEQYF. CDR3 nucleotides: TGTGCCAGCAGCCCCGGGGTTGCCTACGAGCAGTACTTC.